Listed below are T cell receptor beta chains from one sample, sequenced in a study of cytomegalovirus exposure and HLA in healthy donors. Profiling relied on immunoSEQ multiplex PCR, and the TCRdb table lists in-frame clones only, not all of them. This listing includes about 37,000 clones. Sequenced input: PBMCs. These receptors were obtained from a human donor in good health. Each CDR3 is given with its conserved first and last residue. A D gene is named only where the DNA matches it firmly. Some rows mark clone size as missing; the rest say once, few, many or name a class of expanded clone.

CDR3aa	CDR3nt	abundance	v_gene	j_gene	d_gene
CASSKTGRNEQFF	TGTGCCAGCAGTAAGACAGGGCGCAATGAGCAGTTCTTC	NA	TRBV5-8	TRBJ2-1	TRBD1
CASSISGQGARTGELFF	TGTGCCAGTAGTATATCGGGACAGGGGGCACGGACCGGGGAGCTGTTTTTT	NA	TRBV19	TRBJ2-2	TRBD1
CSAPWATEAFF	TGCAGTGCTCCTTGGGCCACTGAAGCTTTCTTT	NA	TRBV20-1	TRBJ1-1	NA
CASSPGTGGYDTEAFF	TGCGCCAGCAGCCCAGGGACAGGGGGCTATGACACTGAAGCTTTCTTT	NA	TRBV5-1	TRBJ1-1	TRBD1
CAGSRQGASNQPQHF	TGTGCCGGGAGTCGACAGGGGGCGAGCAATCAGCCCCAGCATTTT	NA	TRBV30	TRBJ1-5	TRBD1
CSVEHTPNYGYTF	TGCAGCGTTGAACACACCCCTAACTATGGCTACACCTTC	NA	TRBV29-1	TRBJ1-2	NA
CASSLKLAGSTDTQYF	TGTGCCAGCAGCCTCAAACTAGCGGGGAGCACAGATACGCAGTATTTT	NA	TRBV7-9	TRBJ2-3	TRBD2
CASSLGTGYHYTF	TGTGCCAGCAGTTTGGGGACAGGGTATCACTACACCTTC	NA	TRBV28	TRBJ1-2	TRBD1
CASSLGAGLRETQYF	TGTGCCAGCAGCTTAGGGGCAGGGCTTAGGGAGACCCAGTACTTC	NA	TRBV7-3	TRBJ2-5	NA
CASSSRGGQPYEQYF	TGCGCCAGCAGCTCCCGGGGGGGACAGCCGTACGAGCAGTACTTC	NA	TRBV5-1	TRBJ2-7	NA
CASSEEIGDRGIEQYF	TGTGCCAGCAGTGAAGAAATTGGGGACAGGGGGATCGAGCAGTACTTC	NA	TRBV6-1	TRBJ2-7	TRBD1
CASSSQDRVSDGYTF	TGTGCCAGCAGTTCACAGGACAGGGTATCGGACGGCTACACCTTC	NA	TRBV7-6	TRBJ1-2	TRBD1
CASSWATMRVHTDTQYF	TGTGCCAGCAGCTGGGCCACCATGAGAGTTCACACAGATACGCAGTATTTT	NA	TRBV7-9	TRBJ2-3	NA
CASSLSQAPNQPQHF	TGTGCCAGCAGCTTATCACAGGCCCCTAATCAGCCCCAGCATTTT	NA	TRBV7-9	TRBJ1-5	NA
CAWSPNFQETQYF	TGTGCCTGGAGTCCTAACTTCCAAGAGACCCAGTACTTC	NA	TRBV30	TRBJ2-5	NA
CASSVGTLNYEQYF	TGTGCCAGCAGCGTAGGGACTCTAAACTACGAGCAGTACTTC	NA	TRBV7-2	TRBJ2-7	NA
CASNPGTGGNYNEQFF	TGTGCCTCTAATCCCGGGACAGGAGGTAATTACAATGAGCAGTTCTTC	NA	TRBV30	TRBJ2-1	TRBD1
CAGRASSIYNSPLHF	TGTGCCGGGAGAGCCTCGAGCATCTATAATTCACCCCTCCACTTT	NA	TRBV30	TRBJ1-6	NA
CASSLGDTYHNEQFF	TGTGCCAGCAGCTTAGGGGACACTTATCACAATGAGCAGTTCTTC	NA	TRBV11-1	TRBJ2-1	NA
CASSPGVKGAFSYEQYF	TGTGCCAGCAGCCCTGGGGTGAAGGGGGCCTTCTCCTACGAGCAGTACTTC	NA	TRBV5-6	TRBJ2-7	TRBD1
CASSVFGGPRSGNTIYF	TGTGCCAGCAGCGTATTTGGAGGGCCACGCTCTGGAAACACCATATATTTT	NA	TRBV11-2	TRBJ1-3	NA
CASSPTDSYYNSPLHF	TGTGCCAGCTCACCTACCGACAGCTATTATAATTCACCCCTCCACTTT	NA	TRBV18	TRBJ1-6	NA
CASSVTGTGWIYTEAFF	TGTGCCAGTAGTGTCACCGGGACAGGGTGGATATACACTGAAGCTTTCTTT	NA	TRBV19	TRBJ1-1	TRBD1
CASSPRQYGNTIYF	TGTGCCAGCTCACCGCGACAGTATGGAAACACCATATATTTT	NA	TRBV18	TRBJ1-3	NA
CASSFGQGSNEKLFF	TGTGCCAGCAGCTTCGGACAGGGCTCTAATGAAAAACTGTTTTTT	NA	TRBV5-4	TRBJ1-4	TRBD1
CASSLENRVNSPLHF	TGTGCCAGCAGCTTGGAGAACAGGGTTAATTCACCCCTACACTTT	NA	TRBV7-9	TRBJ1-6	NA
CASSYRGVGDNEQFF	TGTGCCAGCAGTTATCGGGGAGTGGGCGACAATGAGCAGTTCTTC	NA	TRBV6-5	TRBJ2-1	NA
CASSLGQPNSPLPF	TGTGCCAGCAGCTTGGGACAGCCTAATTCACCCCTCCCCTTT	NA	TRBV7-8	TRBJ1-6	TRBD1
CASSSTGPVNNSPLHF	TGTGCCAGCAGCTCGACAGGCCCCGTCAATAATTCACCCCTCCACTTT	NA	TRBV7-9	TRBJ1-6	NA
CASRGDGYTF	TGTGCCAGCAGAGGGGATGGCTACACCTTC	NA	TRBV6-5	TRBJ1-2	NA
CASSQDSTNTEAFF	TGCGCCAGCAGCCAGGACAGTACAAACACTGAAGCTTTCTTT	NA	TRBV5-1	TRBJ1-1	NA
CASSATGVNSPLHF	TGTGCCAGCAGTGCGACAGGCGTTAATTCACCCCTCCACTTT	NA	TRBV2	TRBJ1-6	NA
CATSRDGLAGGTGELFF	TGTGCCACCAGCAGAGATGGGCTAGCGGGGGGGACCGGGGAGCTGTTTTTT	NA	TRBV15	TRBJ2-2	TRBD2
CASSSTQGGEKLFF	TGTGCCAGCAGCTCTACCCAGGGTGGGGAAAAACTGTTTTTT	NA	TRBV7-9	TRBJ1-4	NA
CASSALGGTGELFF	TGTGCCAGCAGCGCCCTAGGGGGCACCGGGGAGCTGTTTTTT	NA	TRBV9	TRBJ2-2	NA
CASSKDRFNQPQHF	TGTGCCAGCAGCAAGGACAGGTTTAATCAGCCCCAGCATTTT	NA	TRBV2	TRBJ1-5	TRBD1
CASSLAGSYEQYF	TGCGCCAGCAGCTTGGCGGGCTCCTACGAGCAGTACTTC	NA	TRBV5-1	TRBJ2-7	NA
CASSRPGSYAYEQYF	TGTGCCAGCAGTCGACCGGGGTCTTATGCCTACGAGCAGTACTTC	NA	TRBV6-6	TRBJ2-7	NA
CASSLERGGLKDTQYF	TGCGCCAGCAGCTTGGAACGGGGGGGCCTGAAAGATACGCAGTATTTT	NA	TRBV5-1	TRBJ2-3	TRBD2
CASSPSTGSPSVLVGYTF	TGTGCCAGCAGCCCCTCGACTGGGTCCCCTTCGGTTTTAGTAGGCTACACCTTC	NA	TRBV4-2	TRBJ1-2	NA
CASSEKDRVHEQYF	TGTGCCAGCAGTGAGAAGGACAGGGTCCACGAGCAGTACTTC	NA	TRBV2	TRBJ2-7	TRBD1
CASSTTRTGIEGYTF	TGTGCCAGCAGCACAACCCGGACAGGGATTGAAGGCTACACCTTC	medium-sized	TRBV7-9	TRBJ1-2	TRBD1
CASSEWRTDYEQYF	TGTGCCAGCAGTGAATGGAGGACAGACTACGAGCAGTACTTC	NA	TRBV2	TRBJ2-7	NA
CASSLAGGGSDEQYF	TGTGCCAGCAGCTTAGCGGGTGGGGGCTCGGACGAGCAGTACTTC	NA	TRBV7-9	TRBJ2-7	NA
CASSPGGLISNHEQYF	TGTGCCAGCTCCCCCGGAGGGCTCATTTCGAACCACGAGCAGTACTTC	NA	TRBV18	TRBJ2-7	NA
CASSGGTYNEQFF	TGTGCCAGCAGCGGAGGTACCTACAATGAGCAGTTCTTC	NA	TRBV9	TRBJ2-1	NA
CASALQGNYGYTF	TGTGCCAGCGCCTTGCAGGGGAACTATGGCTACACCTTC	NA	TRBV2	TRBJ1-2	NA
CASSLVTGVRPQHF	TGCGCCAGCAGCTTGGTGACAGGGGTCCGGCCCCAGCATTTT	NA	TRBV5-1	TRBJ1-5	TRBD1
CASSQHHPGLLGNTIYF	TGTGCCAGCAGCCAACACCACCCGGGACTCCTTGGAAACACCATATATTTT	NA	TRBV7-2	TRBJ1-3	NA
CAWSASGAGEQFF	TGTGCCTGGAGCGCGAGCGGAGCGGGTGAGCAGTTCTTC	NA	TRBV30	TRBJ2-1	NA
CASSFLKGQGYQPQHF	TGTGCCAGCAGTTTTTTGAAGGGACAGGGCTACCAGCCCCAGCATTTT	NA	TRBV28	TRBJ1-5	TRBD1
CASSLSTSGDEQFF	TGTGCCAGCAGTCTGAGCACTAGCGGCGATGAGCAGTTCTTC	NA	TRBV27	TRBJ2-1	TRBD2
CASSPTSGGAGETQYF	TGTGCCAGCAGCCCCACTAGCGGGGGGGCTGGGGAGACCCAGTACTTC	NA	TRBV9	TRBJ2-5	TRBD2
CASSSPGATNEKLFF	TGTGCCAGCTCATCCCCGGGAGCAACTAATGAAAAACTGTTTTTT	NA	TRBV18	TRBJ1-4	NA
CASSPPGQGAVRNTEAFF	TGTGCCAGCTCACCACCCGGACAGGGGGCGGTTAGGAACACTGAAGCTTTCTTT	NA	TRBV18	TRBJ1-1	TRBD1
CASATDMNTEAFF	TGTGCCAGTGCGACAGACATGAACACTGAAGCTTTCTTT	NA	TRBV2	TRBJ1-1	NA
CASSLLAGAAYEQYF	TGTGCCAGCAGCCTACTAGCGGGGGCTGCCTACGAGCAGTACTTC	NA	TRBV11-2	TRBJ2-7	TRBD2
CASSDLKTGANEKLFF	TGTGCCAGCAGTGACCTCAAAACAGGGGCTAATGAAAAACTGTTTTTT	NA	TRBV9	TRBJ1-4	TRBD1
CASSRLRENSGNTIYF	TGTGCCAGCAGCAGACTCCGGGAAAACTCTGGAAACACCATATATTTT	NA	TRBV9	TRBJ1-3	NA
CASSVAVDSPLHF	TGTGCCAGCAGCGTAGCAGTGGATTCACCCCTCCACTTT	NA	TRBV9	TRBJ1-6	NA